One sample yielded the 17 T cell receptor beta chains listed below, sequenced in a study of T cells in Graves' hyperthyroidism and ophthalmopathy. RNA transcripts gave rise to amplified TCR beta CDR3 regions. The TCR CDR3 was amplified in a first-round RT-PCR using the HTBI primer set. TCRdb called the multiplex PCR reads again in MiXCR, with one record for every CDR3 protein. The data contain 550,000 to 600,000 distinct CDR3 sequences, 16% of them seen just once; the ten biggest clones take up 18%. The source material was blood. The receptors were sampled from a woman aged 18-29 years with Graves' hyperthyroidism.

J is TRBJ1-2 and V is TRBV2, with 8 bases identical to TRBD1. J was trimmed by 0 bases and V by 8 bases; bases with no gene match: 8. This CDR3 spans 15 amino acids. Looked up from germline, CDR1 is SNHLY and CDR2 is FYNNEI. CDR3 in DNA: TGTGCCAGCGGTTACAGGACAGGGTCTAACTATGGCTACACCTTC. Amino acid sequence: CASGYRTGSNYGYTF.

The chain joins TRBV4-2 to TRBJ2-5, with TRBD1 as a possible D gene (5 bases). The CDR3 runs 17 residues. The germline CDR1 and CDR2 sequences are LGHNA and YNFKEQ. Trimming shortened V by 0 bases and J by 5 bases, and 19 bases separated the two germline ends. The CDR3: CASSQDGPIRGRETQYF. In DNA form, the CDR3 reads TGTGCCAGCAGCCAAGATGGTCCCATTAGGGGCAGGGAGACCCAGTACTTC.

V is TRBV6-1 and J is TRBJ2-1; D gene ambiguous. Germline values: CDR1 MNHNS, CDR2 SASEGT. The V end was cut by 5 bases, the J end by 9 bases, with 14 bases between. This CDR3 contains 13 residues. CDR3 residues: CASSKYKAPEQFF. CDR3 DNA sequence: TGTGCCAGCAGTAAATATAAGGCCCCTGAGCAGTTCTTC.

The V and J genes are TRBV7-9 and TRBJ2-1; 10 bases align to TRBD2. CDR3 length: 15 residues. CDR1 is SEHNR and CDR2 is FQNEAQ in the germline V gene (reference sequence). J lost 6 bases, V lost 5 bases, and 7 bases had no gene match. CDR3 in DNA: TGTGCCAGCAGCCTAACTAGCGGGATTTTCAATGAGCAGTTCTTC. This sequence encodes CASSLTSGIFNEQFF.

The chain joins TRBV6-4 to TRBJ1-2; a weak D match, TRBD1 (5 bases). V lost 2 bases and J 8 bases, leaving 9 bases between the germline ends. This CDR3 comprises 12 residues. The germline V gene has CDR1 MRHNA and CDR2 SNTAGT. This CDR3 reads CASSDRGGGYTF. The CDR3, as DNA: TGTGCCAGCAGTGACAGGGGCGGCGGCTACACCTTC.

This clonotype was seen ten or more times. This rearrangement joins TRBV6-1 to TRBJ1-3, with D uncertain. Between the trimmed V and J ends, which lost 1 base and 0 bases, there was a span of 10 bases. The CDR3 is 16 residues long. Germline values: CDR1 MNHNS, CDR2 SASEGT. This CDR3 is CASSEVSGSSGNTIYF. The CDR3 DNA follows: TGTGCCAGCAGTGAAGTTAGCGGCAGCTCTGGAAACACCATATATTTT.

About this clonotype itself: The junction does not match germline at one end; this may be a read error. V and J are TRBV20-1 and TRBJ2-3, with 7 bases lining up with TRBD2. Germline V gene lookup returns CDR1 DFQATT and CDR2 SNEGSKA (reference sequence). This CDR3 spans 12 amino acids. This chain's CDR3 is CSASGDADTQYF. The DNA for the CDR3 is TGCAGTGCCAGCGGGGACGCAGATACTCAGTATTTT.

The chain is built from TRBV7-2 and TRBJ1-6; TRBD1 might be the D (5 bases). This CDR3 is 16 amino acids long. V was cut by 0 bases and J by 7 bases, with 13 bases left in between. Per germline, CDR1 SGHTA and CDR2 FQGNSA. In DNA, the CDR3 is TGTGCCAGCAGCTTAGCAAGGCCAGGGTTCAATTCACCCCTCCACTTT. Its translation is CASSLARPGFNSPLHF.

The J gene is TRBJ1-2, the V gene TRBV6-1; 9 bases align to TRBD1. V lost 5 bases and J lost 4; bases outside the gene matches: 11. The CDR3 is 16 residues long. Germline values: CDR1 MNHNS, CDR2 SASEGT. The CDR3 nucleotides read TGTGCCAGCAGTAGAGACAGGGGGAAGGTGTCCTATGGCTACACCTTC. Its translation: CASSRDRGKVSYGYTF.

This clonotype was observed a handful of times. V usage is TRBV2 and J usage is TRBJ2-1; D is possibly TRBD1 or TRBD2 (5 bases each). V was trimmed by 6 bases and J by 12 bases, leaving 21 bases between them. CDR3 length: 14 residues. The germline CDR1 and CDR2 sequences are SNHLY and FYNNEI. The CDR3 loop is CASRAFRDARGQFF. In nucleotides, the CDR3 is TGTGCCAGCAGAGCTTTTCGGGACGCCCGGGGGCAGTTCTTC.

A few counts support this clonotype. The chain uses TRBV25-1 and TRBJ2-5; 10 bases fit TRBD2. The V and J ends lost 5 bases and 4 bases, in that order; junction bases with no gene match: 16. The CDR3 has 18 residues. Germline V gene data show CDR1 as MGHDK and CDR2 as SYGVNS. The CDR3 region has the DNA TGTGCCAGCAGTCACCATCCAAAGCGGGGGGGCATTTTAGAGACCCAGTACTTC. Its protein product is CASSHHPKRGGILETQYF.

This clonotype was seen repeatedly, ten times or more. This CDR3 reads CASSESPGLGGYTF. In nucleotides, the CDR3 is TGTGCCAGCAGTGAATCCCCAGGTCTTGGTGGCTACACCTTC. The rearrangement joins TRBV2 to TRBJ1-2; unclear D gene. CDR1 is SNHLY, CDR2 FYNNEI, per germline. V was clipped by 2 bases and J by 7 bases, with 14 bases between them. This CDR3 spans 14 amino acids.

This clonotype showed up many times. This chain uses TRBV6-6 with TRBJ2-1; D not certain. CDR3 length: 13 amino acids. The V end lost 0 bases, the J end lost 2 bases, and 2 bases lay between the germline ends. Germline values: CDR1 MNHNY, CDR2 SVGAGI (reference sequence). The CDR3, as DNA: TGTGCCAGCAGTTACTCGCCCTACAATGAGCAGTTCTTC. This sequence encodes CASSYSPYNEQFF.

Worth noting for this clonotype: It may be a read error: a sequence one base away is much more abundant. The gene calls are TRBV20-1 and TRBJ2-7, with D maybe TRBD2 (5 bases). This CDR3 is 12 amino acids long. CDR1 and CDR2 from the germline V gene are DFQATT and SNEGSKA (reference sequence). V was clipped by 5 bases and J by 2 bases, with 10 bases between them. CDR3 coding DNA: TGCAGTGCTGCAGCGGAACCCTACGAGCAGTACTTC. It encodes CSAAAEPYEQYF.

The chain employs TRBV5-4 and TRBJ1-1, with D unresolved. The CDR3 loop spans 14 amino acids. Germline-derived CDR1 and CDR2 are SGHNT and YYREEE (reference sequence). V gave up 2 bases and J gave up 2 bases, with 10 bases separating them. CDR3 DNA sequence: TGTGCCAGCAGCTTTCTTCCTGGAAACACTGAAGCTTTCTTT. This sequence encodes CASSFLPGNTEAFF.

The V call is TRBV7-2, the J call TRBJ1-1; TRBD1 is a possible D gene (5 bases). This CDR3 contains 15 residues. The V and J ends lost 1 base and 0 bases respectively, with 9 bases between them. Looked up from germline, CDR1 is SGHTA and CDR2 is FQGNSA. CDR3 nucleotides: TGTGCCAGCAGCTTAGGGGGCAGACTGAACACTGAAGCTTTCTTT. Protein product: CASSLGGRLNTEAFF.

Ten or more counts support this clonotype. CDR3 sequence: CATSDRDRRGWDTQYF. DNA of the CDR3: TGTGCCACCAGTGACCGGGACAGGAGGGGTTGGGATACGCAGTATTTT. This chain connects TRBV24-1 to TRBJ2-3; 8 bases map to TRBD1. The V segment lost 4 bases and the J segment 6 bases; nucleotides outside the gene matches: 11. CDR1 is KGHDR and CDR2 is SFDVKD in the germline V gene. There are 16 residues in the CDR3.